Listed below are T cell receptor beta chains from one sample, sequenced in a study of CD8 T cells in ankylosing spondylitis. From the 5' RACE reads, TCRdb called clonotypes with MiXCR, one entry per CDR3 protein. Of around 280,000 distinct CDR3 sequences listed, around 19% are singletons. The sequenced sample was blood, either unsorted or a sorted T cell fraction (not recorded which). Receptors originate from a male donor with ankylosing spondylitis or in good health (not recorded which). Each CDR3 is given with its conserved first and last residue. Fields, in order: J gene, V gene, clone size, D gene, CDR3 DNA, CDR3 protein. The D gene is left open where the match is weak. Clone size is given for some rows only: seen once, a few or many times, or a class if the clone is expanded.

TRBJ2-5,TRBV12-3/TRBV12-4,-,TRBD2,TGTGCCAGCAGTTCCTTTAGCGGGGGGGCCGGAGAGACCCAGTACTTC,CASSSFSGGAGETQYF
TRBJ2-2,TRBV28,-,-,TGTGCCAGCAGTCCGCCGGGGGGCCGGACCGGGGAGCTGTTTTTT,CASSPPGGRTGELFF
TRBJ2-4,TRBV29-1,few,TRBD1,TGCAGCGTTTACCTGACAGGGGGCAACAACATTCAGTACTTC,CSVYLTGGNNIQYF
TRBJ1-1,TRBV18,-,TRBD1,TGTGCCAGCTCAGTACCGGGACAGGGGGCCCGGCTGAACACTGAAGCTTTCTTT,CASSVPGQGARLNTEAFF
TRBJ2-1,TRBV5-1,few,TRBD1,TGCGCCAGCAGCTTGACAGGACAGGGGCACAATGAGCAGTTCTTC,CASSLTGQGHNEQFF
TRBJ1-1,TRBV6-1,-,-,TGTGCCAGCGTGGTTACCGGGACCGCGAACACTGAAGCTTTCTTT,CASVVTGTANTEAFF
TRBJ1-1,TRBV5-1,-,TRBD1,TGCGCCAGCAGCTGGACGGGACAGGGGAACACTGAAGCTTTCTTT,CASSWTGQGNTEAFF
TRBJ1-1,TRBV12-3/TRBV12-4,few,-,TGTGCCAGCAGGGGGCTAAGACAGAACACTGAAGCTTTCTTT,CASRGLRQNTEAFF
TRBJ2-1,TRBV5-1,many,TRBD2,TGCGCCAGCCTCCCCGGACTAGCGGGGGGCCAATACAATGAGCAGTTCTTC,CASLPGLAGGQYNEQFF
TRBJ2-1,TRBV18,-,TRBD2,TGTGCCAGCTCACCACCCGGGACTAGCGTCTACAATGAGCAGTTCTTC,CASSPPGTSVYNEQFF
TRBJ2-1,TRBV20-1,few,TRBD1,TGCAGTGCTGCGGGACAGGGTTTCGGTACTTCCTACAATGAGCAGTTCTTC,CSAAGQGFGTSYNEQFF
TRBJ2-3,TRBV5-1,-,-,TGCGCCAGCAGCTTCGGAGGGGGGGGCACAGATACGCAGTATTTT,CASSFGGGGTDTQYF
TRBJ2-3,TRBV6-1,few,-,TGTGCCAGCAGTGGGCACGGCGGAGATACGCAGTATTTT,CASSGHGGDTQYF
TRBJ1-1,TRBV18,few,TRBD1,TGTGCCAGCTCACCGACAGGGGGCCTGGGCGTGGAAGCTTTCTTT,CASSPTGGLGVEAFF
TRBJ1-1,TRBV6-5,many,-,TGTGCCAGCAGTTACACCCCTGGGGCGAGCACTGAAGCTTTCTTT,CASSYTPGASTEAFF
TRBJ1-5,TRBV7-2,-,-,TGTGCCAGCAGCTTAGTGAGCAATCAGCCCCAGCATTTT,CASSLVSNQPQHF
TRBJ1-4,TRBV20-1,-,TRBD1,TGCAGTGCTCATAGACAGGGCGATGAAAAACTGTTTTTT,CSAHRQGDEKLFF
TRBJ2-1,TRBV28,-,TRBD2,TGTGCCAGCAGTTCACCAACTAGCGGGAGATACAATGAGCAGTTCTTC,CASSSPTSGRYNEQFF
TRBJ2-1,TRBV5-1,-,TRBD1,TGCGCCAGCAGCATCCCGGACAGGGCCAATGAGCAGTTCTTC,CASSIPDRANEQFF
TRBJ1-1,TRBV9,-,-,TGTGCCAGCAGCGTAGAAGGCCGGAACACTGAAGCTTTCTTT,CASSVEGRNTEAFF
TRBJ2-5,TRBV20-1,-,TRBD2,TGCAGTGCTATCCCCGGGGGAGGGCAAGAGACCCAGTACTTC,CSAIPGGGQETQYF
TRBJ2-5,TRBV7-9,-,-,TGTGCCAGCAGCTGGATAGGGGCGGTAGAGACCCAGTACTTC,CASSWIGAVETQYF
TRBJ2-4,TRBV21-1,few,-,TGTGCCAGCAGGGGGACCTCGGAAAACATTCAGTACTTC,CASRGTSENIQYF
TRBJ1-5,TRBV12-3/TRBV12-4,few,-,TGTGCCAGCAGTTTAGCGTCAGGGAACAATCAGCCCCAGCATTTT,CASSLASGNNQPQHF
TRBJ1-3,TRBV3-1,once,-,TGTGCCAGCAGCCTCCAATTACAGGGATCTGGAAACACCATATATTTT,CASSLQLQGSGNTIYF
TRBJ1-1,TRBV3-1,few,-,TGTGCCAGCAGCCCACCGGGGGTGAACACTGAAGCTTTCTTT,CASSPPGVNTEAFF
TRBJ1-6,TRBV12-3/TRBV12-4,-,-,TGTGCCAGCAGTTTTGGGGTTCGCGGATCACCCCTCCACTTT,CASSFGVRGSPLHF
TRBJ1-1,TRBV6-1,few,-,TGTGCCAGCAGTGACTGGGGGACTCTCGGGGCGGAGACTGAAGCTTTCTTT,CASSDWGTLGAETEAFF
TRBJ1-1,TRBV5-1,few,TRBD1,TGCGCCAGCAGCCGGGAACAGGGGAAGGGCACTGAAGCTTTCTTT,CASSREQGKGTEAFF
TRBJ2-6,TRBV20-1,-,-,TGCAGTGCTAGAGATAGGGGAGGTGGGGCCAACGTCCTGACTTTC,CSARDRGGGANVLTF
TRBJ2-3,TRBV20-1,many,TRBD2,TGCAGTGCTAGAGATAGTACTAGCGGGGGCACAGATACGCAGTATTTT,CSARDSTSGGTDTQYF